A selection of T cell receptor beta chains follows, all from one sample in a study of blood T cell repertoires in COVID-19. Some clones are missing from TCRdb's copy, which holds only in-frame ones; the method was immunoSEQ multiplex PCR. The data show 250,000 to 300,000 clones, approximately 90% seen once. The sample taken for sequencing was peripheral blood. The receptors were sampled from a woman aged 50 to 60 who had recovered from COVID-19. Each CDR3 is given with its conserved first and last residue. The order of the fields is J gene, V gene, D gene, clone size, CDR3 DNA, CDR3 protein. The D gene is left open where the match is weak. Rows may omit the clone size; those that give it use once, few, many or a size class.

>TRBJ1-4|TRBV7-9|TRBD1|-
TGTGCCAGCAGCCGACAGGGGGCGCGTGAAAAACTGTTTTTT
CASSRQGAREKLFF
>TRBJ1-5|TRBV5-6|-|-
TGTGCCAGCAGCCACCGGGAAAAAAATCAGCCCCAGCATTTT
CASSHREKNQPQHF
>TRBJ2-7|TRBV27|-|-
TGTGCCAGCAGCCCCTGGGGCAGAACCTCCTACGAGCAGTACTTC
CASSPWGRTSYEQYF
>TRBJ1-6|TRBV7-2|-|-
TGTGCCAGCTCCCAGGTACCGGCTGCGGGGAATTCACCCCTCCACTTT
CASSQVPAAGNSPLHF
>TRBJ2-2|TRBV7-8|-|-
TGTGCCAGCAGCTTAGATGCTTCGAGGAGTCGGGAGCTGTTTTTT
CASSLDASRSRELFF
>TRBJ1-2|TRBV19|-|-
TGTGCCAGTACCACTCATCCTAGGGGATTCGCCTATGGCTACACCTTC
CASTTHPRGFAYGYTF
>TRBJ1-1|TRBV5-6|-|-
TGTGCCAGCAGCTTGGGGGGCCACACTGAAGCTTTCTTT
CASSLGGHTEAFF
>TRBJ2-1|TRBV4-3|-|-
TGCGCCAGCAGCCAAGTACTAGCAGACAATGAGCAGTTCTTC
CASSQVLADNEQFF
>TRBJ2-3|TRBV11-2|TRBD2|-
TGTGCCAGCAGCTTAGGAGGGGCGGGGGGGCCGTACGCCGCAGATACGCAGTATTTT
CASSLGGAGGPYAADTQYF
>TRBJ1-4|TRBV7-2|-|-
TGTGCCAGCAGCACAATCGGGGTTAGTGAAAAACTGTTTTTT
CASSTIGVSEKLFF
>TRBJ1-1|TRBV7-6|TRBD1|-
TGTGCCAGCAGCTCGCCTATGAGGGGGCGCGTGAACACTGAAGCTTTCTTT
CASSSPMRGRVNTEAFF
>TRBJ2-1|TRBV24-1|TRBD2|-
TGTGCCACCAGTGATGCCTCCGCGGGAGGGCTTTACAATGAGCAGTTCTTC
CATSDASAGGLYNEQFF
>TRBJ1-2|TRBV6-5|-|-
TGTGCCAGCAGCCCCTTTAGGGGCTATGGCTACACCTTC
CASSPFRGYGYTF
>TRBJ2-2|TRBV10-2|TRBD2|-
TGCGCCATAGGGACTAGCGGTGACACCGGGGAGCTGTTTTTT
CAIGTSGDTGELFF
>TRBJ2-1|TRBV5-1|-|-
TGCGCCAGCAGCCTTCTAGCTACTCTCTCCTACAATGAGCAGTTCTTC
CASSLLATLSYNEQFF
>TRBJ1-3|TRBV5-6|-|few
TGTGCCAGCAGCTGGGCTGGAGGCTCTGGAAACACCATATATTTT
CASSWAGGSGNTIYF
>TRBJ2-7|TRBV30|TRBD2|-
TGTGCCTGGCGACTAGCGGGAGAGCAGTACTTC
CAWRLAGEQYF
>TRBJ1-2|TRBV5-6|-|-
TGTGCCAGCAGCCGGGTCGGTAGAGTCGATGGCTACACCTTC
CASSRVGRVDGYTF
>TRBJ2-1|TRBV4-3|TRBD1|-
TGCGCCAGCAGCCCACAGGGGTCCTACAATGAGCAGTTCTTC
CASSPQGSYNEQFF
>TRBJ1-3|TRBV7-8|TRBD1|-
TGTGCCAGCAGCTTGGGACAGGGAAGCTCTGGAAACACCATATATTTT
CASSLGQGSSGNTIYF
>TRBJ1-1|TRBV29-1|TRBD1|-
TGCAGCGTTGATTGGACAGGGGGCCTAGCTTTCTTT
CSVDWTGGLAFF
>TRBJ2-1|TRBV9|-|-
TGTGCCAGCAGCGGACGGAGCTCCTACAATGAGCAGTTCTTC
CASSGRSSYNEQFF
>TRBJ1-1|TRBV11-2|-|-
TGTGCCAGCAGCTTAGGGCGGGTTATAACAATGAACACTGAAGCTTTCTTT
CASSLGRVITMNTEAFF
>TRBJ2-2|TRBV5-1|TRBD1|-
TGCGCCAGCAGCTTCTGGACAGGGAGGCCCGGGGAGCTGTTTTTT
CASSFWTGRPGELFF
>TRBJ2-1|TRBV29-1|-|-
TGCAGCGCCTATGGCGTGACAATCAATGAGCAGTTCTTC
CSAYGVTINEQFF
>TRBJ2-5|TRBV30|-|-
TGTGCCTGGAGTGTTAGTCCCGGGGTAGAGACCCAGTACTTC
CAWSVSPGVETQYF
>TRBJ2-1|TRBV7-2|TRBD2|-
TGTGCCAGCAGCTTAGATGCGGGAGCCCGGGGCGAGCAGTTCTTC
CASSLDAGARGEQFF
>TRBJ2-5|TRBV5-6|-|-
TGTGCCAGCAGCTTTTTGCAGGGGTCAGAAACCCAGTACTTC
CASSFLQGSETQYF
>TRBJ2-7|TRBV19|TRBD1|-
TGTGCCAGTAGATCCGACAGGGGGCTTTACGAGCAGTACTTC
CASRSDRGLYEQYF
>TRBJ1-1|TRBV27|TRBD1|-
TGTGCCAGCCACCGGGACAGGGCCAGAGAGAACACTGAAGCTTTCTTT
CASHRDRARENTEAFF
>TRBJ2-1|TRBV3-1/TRBV3-2|TRBD2|-
TGTGCCAGCAGCCTCCGGACTAGCGGGAGTACTGGTGAGCAGTTCTTC
CASSLRTSGSTGEQFF
>TRBJ1-5|TRBV5-8|TRBD1|-
TGTGCCAGCAGCCGAGGACAGGGAGGTAATCAGCCCCAGCATTTT
CASSRGQGGNQPQHF
>TRBJ2-3|TRBV19|-|-
TGTGCCAGTAGCCTCGGTGAGGGCCTCACAGATACGCAGTATTTT
CASSLGEGLTDTQYF
>TRBJ1-5|TRBV4-1|-|-
TGCGCCAGCGGTCCGAGAGGAGGCAATCAGCCCCAGCATTTT
CASGPRGGNQPQHF
>TRBJ2-2|TRBV7-2|TRBD2|-
TGTGCCAGCAGACCAACTAGCGGGGGGGCGAACACCGGGGAGCTGTTTTTT
CASRPTSGGANTGELFF
>TRBJ2-7|TRBV19|TRBD1|-
TGTGCCAGTAGCCCAGTACAGGGGGCGGGCGACGAGCAGTACTTC
CASSPVQGAGDEQYF
>TRBJ1-1|TRBV6-5|TRBD1|-
TGTGCCAGCAGTTACTTGGGGACAGGGGTTGATCAACCCCTTCACTTT
CASSYLGTGVDQPLHF
>TRBJ1-2|TRBV5-1|-|-
-
CAGHNFAPAAWKSQGGNGYTF
>TRBJ1-2|TRBV2|TRBD1|-
TGTGCCAGCGGGGAAGACAGGGGGCGAGGCTACACCTTC
CASGEDRGRGYTF
>TRBJ1-6|TRBV3-1/TRBV3-2|TRBD1|once
TGTGCCAGCAGCCAAGGGGACAGGGTCTCACCCCTCCACTTT
CASSQGDRVSPLHF
>TRBJ1-2|TRBV7-8|-|once
TGTGCCAGCAGCAATCCGCCCGGGGATTATGGCTACACCTTC
CASSNPPGDYGYTF
>TRBJ2-5|TRBV18|TRBD1|-
TGTGCCAGCTCACCGGGACAGATGCAAGAGACCCAGTACTTC
CASSPGQMQETQYF
>TRBJ1-6|TRBV19|-|-
TGTGCCAGCCGCACTGCCTATAATTCACCCCTCCACTTT
CASRTAYNSPLHF
>TRBJ1-2|TRBV5-4|-|-
TGTGCCAGCAGCTTACAGGGAATTTATGGCTACACCTTC
CASSLQGIYGYTF
>TRBJ2-5|TRBV6-5|TRBD2|few
TGTGCCAGCAGTTACTCGACTAGCGGGGGGGAGACCCAGTACTTC
CASSYSTSGGETQYF